The rows below give T cell receptor beta chains drawn from one sample of a study of cytomegalovirus exposure and HLA in healthy donors. Only in-frame clones appear in the TCRdb table, and some are missing; sequencing was by immunoSEQ multiplex PCR. The data contain 160,000 or so clones, roughly 80% of them singletons. Sample: PBMCs. Receptor source: a man aged 30-40 years in good health and CMV-seronegative. The CDR3 runs from the conserved cysteine through the conserved F or W. The D gene is left open where the match is weak. Clone sizes are given selectively: once, few, many, or a class where the clone is expanded.

>few|NA|TRBJ1-1|TRBV4-1
CASSPIDFMKAFF
TGCGCCAGCAGCCCTATAGACTTCATGAAAGCTTTCTTT
>once|TRBD1|TRBJ1-2|TRBV19
CASSRDRGPGGYGYTF
TGTGCCAGCTCCCGGGACAGGGGGCCAGGGGGCTATGGCTACACCTTC
>NA|TRBD1|TRBJ2-2|TRBV11-3
CASSVTGTGGTGELFF
TGTGCCAGCAGCGTCACCGGGACAGGGGGGACCGGGGAGCTGTTTTTT
>few|NA|TRBJ1-3|TRBV7-2
CASSLATGLDTIYF
TGTGCCAGCAGCTTAGCTACAGGGCTAGACACCATATATTTT
>NA|TRBD2|TRBJ2-7|TRBV4-1
CASSPNFPYSGKTGEQYF
TGCGCCAGCAGCCCCAACTTCCCATATAGCGGGAAGACGGGAGAGCAGTACTTC
>NA|NA|TRBJ2-1|TRBV4-1
CASSQPFSSSYNEQFF
TGCGCCAGCAGCCAGCCTTTTTCCAGCTCCTACAATGAGCAGTTCTTC
>NA|NA|TRBJ1-1|TRBV11-2
CASSPQGQLYTEAFF
TGTGCCAGCAGCCCTCAAGGACAGTTGTACACTGAAGCTTTCTTT
>NA|TRBD1|TRBJ2-3|TRBV28
CASSFERTGGIDTQYF
TGTGCCAGCAGCTTCGAGCGGACAGGGGGGATAGATACGCAGTATTTT
>NA|TRBD2|TRBJ2-1|TRBV11-2
CASSQGGLAGGTGEQFF
TGTGCCAGCAGTCAAGGTGGACTAGCGGGGGGGACAGGTGAGCAGTTCTTC
>NA|NA|TRBJ1-2|TRBV5-4
CASMLRGWAYGYTF
TGTGCCAGCATGTTGCGGGGCTGGGCGTATGGCTACACCTTC
>NA|NA|TRBJ2-5|TRBV7-9
CASSFSREETQYF
TGTGCCAGCAGCTTTTCCAGGGAAGAGACCCAGTACTTC
>NA|NA|TRBJ2-3|TRBV6-1
CASRQGPDRGITQYF
TGTGCCAGCCGTCAAGGGCCGGACCGCGGGATTACGCAGTATTTT
>NA|NA|TRBJ2-3|TRBV5-4
CASSMPGQGEDTQYF
TGTGCCAGCAGCATGCCGGGACAAGGGGAGGATACGCAGTATTTT
>NA|TRBD2|TRBJ2-1|TRBV27
CASKTSGRNWYEQFF
TGTGCCAGCAAGACTAGCGGGAGGAATTGGTATGAGCAGTTCTTC
>NA|TRBD1|TRBJ1-1|TRBV5-6
CASSGRDRDTEAFF
TGTGCCAGCAGCGGCCGGGACAGGGACACTGAAGCTTTCTTT
>NA|TRBD1|TRBJ2-7|TRBV6-5
CASRRTGTAPYEQYF
TGTGCCAGCAGGCGTACCGGGACAGCACCCTACGAGCAGTACTTC
>NA|NA|TRBJ2-7|TRBV19
CASSPRDGTYEQYF
TGTGCCAGTAGTCCGCGGGACGGCACCTACGAGCAGTACTTC
>few|NA|TRBJ1-4|TRBV5-6
CASSLGVSTNEKLFF
TGTGCCAGCAGCTTAGGGGTTTCTACTAATGAAAAACTGTTTTTT
>NA|NA|TRBJ1-6|TRBV18
CASSPRDLSPLHF
TGTGCCAGCTCACCACGGGACTTATCACCCCTCCACTTT
>NA|NA|TRBJ1-1|TRBV2
CASRDVYRPDRPNTEAFF
TGTGCCAGCAGAGACGTTTACCGACCGGACAGACCTAACACTGAAGCTTTCTTT
>NA|NA|TRBJ2-1|TRBV5-1
CASSLDTLLGDEQFF
TGCGCCAGTAGCTTGGACACGCTCTTGGGAGATGAGCAGTTCTTC
>NA|TRBD1|TRBJ2-7|TRBV6-5
CASSYRDSSYEQYF
TGTGCCAGCAGTTACCGGGACAGTTCCTACGAGCAGTACTTC
>NA|TRBD1|TRBJ1-5|TRBV15
CATSRDQGGQENNQPQHF
TGTGCCACCAGCAGAGATCAAGGGGGACAGGAGAACAATCAGCCCCAGCATTTT
>once|TRBD2|TRBJ2-2|TRBV30
CVWSVLAGGVGELFF
TGTGTCTGGAGTGTATTAGCGGGAGGGGTCGGGGAGCTGTTTTTT
>NA|NA|TRBJ2-3|TRBV5-1
CASSLEVIETDTQYF
TGCGCCAGCAGCTTGGAAGTTATTGAGACAGATACGCAGTATTTT
>NA|TRBD2|TRBJ2-7|TRBV7-6
CASSLQVSGGSYEQYF
TGTGCCAGCAGCCTACAAGTGAGCGGGGGCTCCTACGAGCAGTACTTC
>NA|NA|TRBJ2-1|TRBV5-6
CASSLFQEQFF
TGTGCCAGCAGCTTATTCCAAGAGCAGTTCTTC
>NA|NA|TRBJ2-7|TRBV27
CASSLNNGDISYEQYF
TGTGCCAGCAGTTTAAATAACGGGGACATCAGCTACGAGCAGTACTTC
>NA|TRBD1|TRBJ1-1|TRBV7-2
CASSSGTAANTEAFF
TGTGCCAGCAGCTCGGGGACAGCGGCGAACACTGAAGCTTTCTTT
>NA|TRBD1|TRBJ2-6|TRBV5-6
CASSLTGGSGANVLTF
TGTGCCAGCAGCTTGACAGGGGGCTCTGGGGCCAACGTCCTGACTTTC
>NA|TRBD1|TRBJ2-7|TRBV4-2
CASSRGQGYEQYF
TGTGCCAGCAGCCGAGGACAGGGGTACGAGCAGTACTTC
>few|NA|TRBJ1-1|TRBV7-9
CASSQQGGNTEAFF
TGTGCCAGCAGCCAACAGGGTGGAAACACTGAAGCTTTCTTT
>NA|TRBD1|TRBJ1-1|TRBV5-6
CASSPQGYTTEAFF
TGTGCCAGCAGCCCACAGGGGTATACCACTGAAGCTTTCTTT
>once|NA|TRBJ2-2|TRBV6-5
CASSYDPGDTGELFF
TGTGCCAGCAGTTACGACCCAGGGGACACCGGGGAGCTGTTTTTT
>NA|TRBD1|TRBJ1-1|TRBV5-6
CASSLAGTGGGGTEAFF
TGTGCCAGCAGCTTGGCCGGGACAGGGGGCGGTGGCACTGAAGCTTTCTTT
>NA|NA|TRBJ2-1|TRBV6-4
CASSSDTVVNEQFF
TGTGCCAGCAGCTCGGATACAGTAGTTAATGAGCAGTTCTTC
>NA|NA|TRBJ2-7|TRBV7-9
CSSSSEGGSSYEQYF
TGTTCCAGCAGCTCTGAGGGGGGGTCCTCCTACGAGCAGTACTTC
>NA|NA|TRBJ1-4|TRBV7-2
CASSLVINEKLFF
TGTGCCAGCAGCTTAGTCATTAATGAAAAACTGTTTTTT
>once|TRBD2|TRBJ2-2|TRBV10-1
CASSGGGRDGETGELFF
TGCGCCAGCAGTGGCGGGGGTCGCGACGGAGAGACCGGGGAGCTGTTTTTT
>NA|NA|TRBJ1-1|TRBV7-9
CASSPTGNTEAFF
TGTGCCAGCAGCCCCACAGGGAACACTGAAGCTTTCTTT
>NA|NA|TRBJ2-2|TRBV5-1
CASSLQGGPGGELFF
TGCGCCAGCAGCTTACAGGGTGGTCCGGGCGGGGAGCTGTTTTTT
>NA|TRBD1|TRBJ2-7|TRBV5-1
CASSLVAGGNEQYF
TGCGCCAGCAGCTTGGTGGCAGGGGGCAACGAGCAGTACTTC
>few|TRBD2|TRBJ2-5|TRBV7-8
CASSPTGLAETQYF
TGTGCCAGCAGCCCAACTGGACTAGCAGAGACCCAGTACTTC
>once|NA|TRBJ2-3|TRBV11-1
CASSRKGGDTQYF
TGTGCCAGCAGCCGGAAAGGGGGAGATACGCAGTATTTT
>NA|NA|TRBJ2-2|TRBV9
CASSVGLSPEGNWELFF
TGTGCCAGCAGCGTAGGTCTTAGCCCGGAGGGAAATTGGGAGCTGTTTTTT
>NA|NA|TRBJ2-5|TRBV5-1
CASSLGATGRAWEETQYF
TGCGCCAGCAGCTTGGGGGCCACAGGGCGGGCATGGGAAGAGACCCAGTACTTC
>once|NA|TRBJ2-3|TRBV7-9
CASSLELSPHYTQYF
TGTGCCAGCAGCTTAGAACTTTCCCCCCATTATACGCAGTATTTT
>NA|NA|TRBJ2-7|TRBV7-9
CASSSEGGSSYEQYF
TGTGCCAGCAGCTCTGAGGGGGGGTCCTCCTACGAGCAGTACTTC
>NA|TRBD1|TRBJ2-7|TRBV11-3
CASSLQTGEREQYF
TGTGCCAGCAGCCTTCAGACAGGGGAGCGCGAGCAGTACTTC
>NA|TRBD2|TRBJ2-7|TRBV7-3
CASSLTGGGYEQYF
TGTGCCAGCAGCTTAACGGGGGGGGGCTACGAGCAGTACTTC
>NA|NA|TRBJ2-2|TRBV5-1
CASSLAGSVNTGELFF
TGCGCCAGCAGCTTGGCGGGGAGCGTGAACACCGGGGAGCTGTTTTTT
>NA|NA|TRBJ2-7|TRBV14
CASSRGLGASQDEQYF
TGTGCCAGCAGCCGAGGACTGGGGGCCTCCCAAGACGAGCAGTACTTC
>NA|NA|TRBJ2-7|TRBV27
CASSLFRETRYEQYF
TGTGCCAGCAGTTTATTCCGGGAGACTAGATACGAGCAGTACTTC
>NA|NA|TRBJ2-1|TRBV28
CASSPGQYNEQFF
TGTGCCAGCAGTCCCGGACAGTACAATGAGCAGTTCTTC
>NA|NA|TRBJ1-5|TRBV19
CASSIGDSNQPQHF
TGTGCCAGTAGTATCGGAGATAGCAATCAGCCCCAGCATTTT